This TCR beta chain was recorded in a study of Ad26.COV2.S vaccination and SARS-CoV-2 variants. General study results and limits: Vaccinees displayed broader spike-specific TCR repertoires than placebo recipients. After vaccination, substantial breadth of spike-specific CD8+ and CD4+ responses was reported. Non-spike TCR breadth showed similarity between vaccine and placebo recipients. The TCR breadth and depth analyses may have understated or missed part of the total T cell responses.

V gave up 5 bases and J gave up 2 bases; unmatched junction bases: 4. This CDR3 region has 15 residues. Germline V CDR1 and CDR2: SGHTA, FQGTGA. Treatment defined: roughly 19 received Ad26.COV2.S at low or high dose, single or two shots; 5 received placebo; per-sample allocation not given. Sampling was performed 63 days after the first vaccine or placebo injection. On this clone: What it binds is unknown.

Using immunoSEQ multiplex PCR, the repertoire was profiled, and TCRdb retains in-frame clones only, with some absent. The data show about 380,000 clones, about four fifths seen once. This sequence was found in a person between 18 and 65 years old who received the Ad26.COV2.S COVID-19 vaccine or a placebo. Sequenced material: peripheral blood, taken in a trial of Ad26.COV2.S vaccine versus placebo. J is TRBJ2-3 and V is TRBV7-3; 10 nucleotides match TRBD2. CDR3: CASSGGLANTDTQYF. As DNA, the CDR3 is TGTGCCAGCAGCGGGGGACTAGCGAACACAGATACGCAGTATTTT.